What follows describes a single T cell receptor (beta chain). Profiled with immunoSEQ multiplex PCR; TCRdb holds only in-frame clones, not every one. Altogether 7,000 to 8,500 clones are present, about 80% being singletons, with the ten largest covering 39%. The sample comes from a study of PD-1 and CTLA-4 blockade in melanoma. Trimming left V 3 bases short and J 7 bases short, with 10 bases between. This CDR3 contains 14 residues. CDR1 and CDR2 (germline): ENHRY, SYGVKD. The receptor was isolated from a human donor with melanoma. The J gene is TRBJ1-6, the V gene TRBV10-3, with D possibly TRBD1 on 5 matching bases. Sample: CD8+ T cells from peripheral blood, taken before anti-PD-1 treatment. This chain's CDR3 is CAISDDSDNSPLHF. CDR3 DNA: TGTGCCATCAGTGATGACAGCGACAATTCACCCCTCCACTTT.